The 2 T cell receptor beta chains in this list originate from one sample, sequenced in a study of technical replicates of blood from several donors. Profiling relied on immunoSEQ multiplex PCR, and the TCRdb table lists in-frame clones only, not all of them. The top ten hold 0.25% of the sample, which has approximately 73,000 clones, 93% seen once. The sample comprised T cells isolated from PBMCs. Receptor source: a human donor in good health.

This chain uses TRBV11-3 with TRBJ1-1; 10 nucleotides match TRBD1. Germline loops: CDR1 SGHNT, CDR2 YENEEA. J was trimmed by 5 bases and V by 1 base; bases with no gene match: 4. The CDR3 runs to 15 residues. CDR3 protein: CASSLVGQGRTEAFF. The CDR3 DNA reads TGTGCCAGCAGCTTAGTGGGACAGGGGAGAACTGAAGCTTTCTTT.

The rearrangement uses TRBV30 and TRBJ1-2, with D perhaps matching TRBD1 (6 bases). The CDR3 covers 11 residues. In germline, CDR1 is GTSNPN, CDR2 SVGIG (reference sequence). V was trimmed by 1 base and J by 9 bases, leaving 9 bases between them. CDR3 region: CAWSAGGRYTF. The CDR3 DNA sequence: TGTGCCTGGAGTGCGGGGGGCCGCTACACCTTC.